The entry below gives a single T cell receptor (beta chain) sequence along with its context. From germline, CDR1 is MDHEN and CDR2 SYDVKM. J lost 7 bases, V lost 9 bases, and 8 bases had no gene match. This CDR3 region has 14 residues. This specimen comes from a study of blood T cell repertoires in COVID-19. TCRdb's table, derived via immunoSEQ multiplex PCR, lists solely in-frame clones and lacks some. Of 250,000 to 400,000 clones in the sample, under 90% were seen once. This receptor was identified in a man between 60 and 70 years old who had recovered from COVID-19. The sequencing sample was made of PBMCs or T cells enriched from blood (not recorded which). The chain has TRBV28 and TRBJ1-6, with 8 nucleotides matching TRBD1. The CDR3 loop reads CASLPGQVNSPLHF. CDR3 DNA: TGTGCCAGTCTTCCGGGACAGGTGAATTCACCCCTCCACTTT.